One sample yielded the 30 T cell receptor beta chains listed below, sequenced in a study of tumor and adjacent non-tumor tissue in lung cancer. The library came from three nested PCR rounds adapted from ARM-PCR protocols. MiXCR, applied by TCRdb to the multiplex PCR reads, yields one record per CDR3 protein. This table holds about 110,000 distinct CDR3 sequences, roughly 84% found once. No cell sorting was done before RNA was extracted from the tissue. Sequenced input: lung tumor tissue. Every receptor here comes from a man between 65 and 79 years old with non-small cell lung cancer.

Turning to this clonotype: A read error may be the cause here, since a much bigger clone is one base away. The CDR3 end shows no conserved phenylalanine or tryptophan, and so a read error is likely. J is TRBJ1-1 and V is TRBV5-1; no reliable D call. This CDR3 is built from 14 residues. CDR1 and CDR2 (germline): SGHRS, YFSETQ. Trimming took 6 bases from V and 0 from J, leaving 12 bases between them. The CDR3 loop reads CASTEGLMNTEAFS. CDR3 in DNA: TGCGCCAGCACCGAGGGTTTAATGAACACTGAAGCTTTCTCT.

The chain couples TRBV29-1 to TRBJ2-5, with a weak D call TRBD1 (6 bases). The CDR3 is 13 residues long. The ends were cut back, 6 bases at V and 13 bases at J, with 24 bases in the middle. The germline CDR1 and CDR2 sequences are SQVTM and ANQGSEA. CDR3 DNA: TGCAGCGTGTCCGACAGGTTCCAAGAGACCATGTACTTC. This encodes CSVSDRFQETMYF.

This clonotype is medium-sized by share. The genes are TRBV11-2 and TRBJ1-2, with no clear D. V lost 4 bases to trimming and J lost 0 bases, with 12 bases between them. Germline CDR1 is SGHAT and CDR2 is FQNNGV. The length of the CDR3 is 15 residues. CDR3 sequence: CASSSAGLANYGYTF. In DNA form, the CDR3 reads TGTGCCAGCAGCTCGGCTGGGCTCGCTAACTATGGCTACACCTTC.

Worth noting for this clonotype: The junction shows a germline mismatch at one end, possibly a read error. The chain links TRBV5-6 to TRBJ2-1, with 8 bases that match TRBD2. Germline values: CDR1 SGHDT, CDR2 YYEEEE. CDR3 length equals 15 residues. The chain's CDR3 is CANSVGRGSYNEQFF. The CDR3 nucleotides are TGTGCCAACAGCGTCGGGAGGGGGTCCTACAATGAGCAGTTCTTC.

Of note for this clonotype: A read error is likely, as this CDR3 ends without the conserved phenylalanine or tryptophan. CDR3 DNA: TGTGCAATCAGTGACCCCCAGAGCGGGAGCTCCTACAATGAGCAGTTCTCC. Translated: CAISDPQSGSSYNEQFS. The chain joins TRBV10-3 to TRBJ2-1, with TRBD2 matching 8 bases. CDR3 length equals 17 residues. Germline-derived CDR1 and CDR2 are ENHRY and SYGVKD.

As concerns this clonotype: At one end, the junction sequence differs from germline, possibly due to a read error. The gene calls are TRBV11-2 and TRBJ2-1, with 9 bases that match TRBD2. CDR3 length: 18 amino acids. Per the germline V gene, CDR1 is SGHAT and CDR2 is FQNNGV. In DNA form, the CDR3 reads TGTACCAGCAGCTTTTTTCCTAGCGGGAAGCGCTCCTACAATGAGCAGTTCTTC. Its protein product is CTSSFFPSGKRSYNEQFF.

The rearrangement links TRBV29-1 to TRBJ2-1, with 8 bases aligning to TRBD2. The germline V gene encodes CDR1 SQVTM and CDR2 ANQGSEA. This CDR3 has 17 amino acids. The CDR3 DNA follows: TGCAGTGCCTTTCGGTCGAGCGGGAGCAGCTCCTACAATGAGCAGTTCTTC. Encoded protein: CSAFRSSGSSSYNEQFF.

Turning to this clonotype: One junction end does not reproduce the germline sequence, and a read error may be involved. The chain carries TRBV4-2 and TRBJ2-2; 8 nucleotides agree with TRBD2. CDR1 is LGHNA and CDR2 is YNFKEQ in the germline V gene. The CDR3 totals 17 residues. This chain's CDR3 is CASSPYGRGANTGELFF. The CDR3 DNA reads as TGTGCCAGCAGCCCGTATGGGCGGGGGGCCAACACCGGGGAACTGTTTTTT.

In the case of this clonotype: Its ends do not fully match the called genes, so a read error is possible. The V call is TRBV7-8, the J call TRBJ2-5, with 8 positions matching TRBD1. This CDR3 contains 18 residues. Per germline, CDR1 SGHVS and CDR2 FQNEAQ. The CDR3 reads CASSSTATGGASKFSQYF. CDR3 coding DNA: TGCGCCAGCAGCTCCACCGCTACAGGGGGAGCGTCCAAGTTTTCCCAGTACTTC.

The chain carries TRBV10-3 and TRBJ1-1; the match to TRBD1 covers 7 bases. Looked up from germline, CDR1 is ENHRY and CDR2 is SYGVKD. The CDR3 consists of 15 residues. J lost 6 bases, V lost 3 bases, and 10 bases had no gene match. CDR3 in amino acids: CAISDIGQDVSEAFF. As DNA, the CDR3 is TGTGCCATCAGTGATATAGGACAGGATGTGTCTGAAGCTTTCTTT.

As regards this clonotype: At one end the junction does not follow the germline gene, possibly because of a read error. J is TRBJ2-7 and V is TRBV5-1; TRBD1 aligns across 9 bases. CDR1 and CDR2 from the germline V gene are SGHRS and YFSETQ. The CDR3 length is 14 residues. The CDR3 sequence: CVSNIDRGIYEQYF. The CDR3 nucleotides are TGCGTCAGCAACATCGACAGGGGGATCTACGAGCAGTACTTC.

This chain uses TRBV19 with TRBJ1-5; a possible D gene is TRBD1 (5 bases). Trimming shortened V by 8 bases and J by 1 base, and 12 bases separated the two germline ends. The CDR3 length is 14 residues. Per the germline V gene, CDR1 is LNHDA and CDR2 is SQIVND (reference sequence). The CDR3 nucleotides read TGTGCCAGTGGACTCGGGGGAAGCAATCAGCCCCAGCATTTT. Translated: CASGLGGSNQPQHF. Together with reference TRBV19 and TRBJ1-5, the CDR3 gives the full variable domain: DGGITQSPKYLFRKEGQNVTLSCEQNLNHDAMYWYRQDPGQGLRLIYYSQIVNDFQKGDIAEGYSVSREKKESFPLTVTSAQKNPTAFYLCASGLGGSNQPQHFGDGTRLSIL.

The rearrangement joins TRBV11-2 to TRBJ2-3; unclear D gene. The V gene lost 5 bases and the J gene lost 4 bases, with 10 bases spanning the gap. CDR3 size: 13 residues. The germline CDR1 and CDR2 sequences are SGHAT and FQNNGV. The CDR3: CASSRVRSDTQYF. For the CDR3, the DNA is TGTGCCAGCAGCCGGGTCCGATCAGATACGCAGTATTTT.

The table lists this clonotype with a few counts. This chain connects TRBV6-6 to TRBJ1-1; D call uncertain. Germline CDR1 reads MNHNY; CDR2 reads SVGAGI (reference sequence). The CDR3 is 17 residues long. The CDR3 spells CVSRRNLWATTNTEAFF. CDR3 coding DNA: TGTGTCAGTAGACGTAACCTTTGGGCGACAACGAACACTGAAGCTTTCTTT.

A note on this clonotype: A junction end diverges from the germline sequence, so it may reflect a read error. The chain is built from TRBV6-2 or TRBV6-3 and TRBJ2-5; no clear D. The length of the CDR3 is 14 residues. In germline, CDR1 is MNHEY, CDR2 SVGEGT. The CDR3 region has the DNA TGTACCAGCAGTTACGACGAGAGAGCAGAGACCCAGTACTTC. Amino acids: CTSSYDERAETQYF.

Concerning this clonotype: Mismatch with germline at one junction end may stem from a read error. This chain links TRBV28 with TRBJ1-5; TRBD1 matches at 9 bases. Germline CDR1 is MDHEN and CDR2 is SYDVKM. The CDR3 contains 15 residues. CDR3 sequence (DNA): TGTGACAGCAGGGCCGGGACAGGGTGCAATCAGCCCCAGCATTTT. Translated: CDSRAGTGCNQPQHF.

As for this clonotype: One end of the junction varies from germline; a read error may be responsible. CDR3 in amino acids: CANSALGGVGELFF. The DNA of the CDR3 is TGTGCCAACAGCGCCCTTGGGGGAGTCGGGGAGCTGTTTTTT. This chain connects TRBV5-4 to TRBJ2-2, with D perhaps being TRBD1 or TRBD2 (5 bases each). Germline loops: CDR1 SGHNT, CDR2 YYREEE (reference sequence). The CDR3 is made up of 14 amino acids.

This clonotype has only a few counts. A much bigger clone sits one base away, suggesting this may be a read error. This chain links TRBV28 with TRBJ2-3; possibly TRBD2 for D (6 bases). The CDR3 extends over 15 amino acids. The V end was cut by 6 bases, the J end by 2 bases, with 15 bases between. The germline V gene encodes CDR1 MDHEN and CDR2 SYDVKM. The CDR3 loop is CASRTRAPPTDTQYF. The CDR3 DNA reads TGTGCCAGCAGGACTAGGGCCCCCCCCACAGATACGCAGTATTTT.

Concerning this clonotype itself: The CDR3 ends on some other residue instead of the conserved phenylalanine or tryptophan, so this is likely a read error. The chain carries TRBV11-2 and TRBJ2-2, with 7 positions matching TRBD1. CDR1 is SGHAT, CDR2 FQNNGV, per germline. This CDR3 is 16 amino acids long. The DNA of the CDR3 is TGTGCCGGCAGCTTAGTGGGCACAGGGGTTGCCGGGGAACTGTTTTTA. This translates into CAGSLVGTGVAGELFL.

Points on this clonotype: One end of the junction fails to match germline, which may point to a read error. The rearrangement uses TRBV11-2 and TRBJ1-1; D is perhaps TRBD1 (6 bases). CDR1 and CDR2 (germline): SGHAT, FQNNGV. This CDR3 contains 15 residues. For the CDR3, the DNA is TGTGCCAGTAGCTTCGCCAATTCAAGGGACACTAAAGCTTTCTTT. Residues: CASSFANSRDTKAFF.

The chain is built from TRBV6-1 and TRBJ1-5; TRBD1 is a possible D gene (5 bases). This CDR3 is 15 amino acids long. The ends were cut back, 9 bases at V and 3 bases at J, with 18 bases in the middle. Germline CDR1 is MNHNS and CDR2 is SASEGT. The CDR3 sequence is CASRDAGLTNQPQHF. The CDR3 bases are TGTGCCAGTCGGGACGCAGGCTTAACCAATCAGCCCCAGCATTTT.

This clonotype was detected only once. The chain couples TRBV28 to TRBJ1-5, with D uncertain. The V and J ends lost 5 bases and 11 bases respectively, with 10 bases between them. The CDR3 contains 11 residues. Germline V CDR1 and CDR2: MDHEN, SYDVKM. CDR3 sequence reads: CASSGNRTQHF. In DNA form, the CDR3 reads TGTGCCAGCAGTGGCAATCGGACCCAGCATTTT.

About this clonotype: One junction end disagrees with the germline gene, perhaps due to a read error. The genes are TRBV28 and TRBJ1-2; D is unclear. CDR1 and CDR2 (germline): MDHEN, SYDVKM. The CDR3 has 11 amino acids. The CDR3, as DNA: TGTGCCTGCAGTCCCCGACTCGGCTATACCTTC. Translated: CACSPRLGYTF.

As regards this clonotype: Germline and junction disagree at one end, which may indicate a read error. The chain has TRBV11-2 and TRBJ1-1; no reliable D call. The CDR3 runs to 15 residues. The germline V gene has CDR1 SGHAT and CDR2 FQNNGV. This chain's CDR3 is CASSLANSRNTGAFF. The DNA of the CDR3 is TGTGCCAGCAGCCTCGCCAACTCAAGGAACACTGGAGCTTTCTTT.

In this sample, this clonotype turned up many times. The gene calls are TRBV6-5 and TRBJ2-3; D might be TRBD1 (6 bases). This CDR3 is built from 16 residues. V was shortened by 5 bases and J by 2 bases, with 17 bases between the two germline ends. Germline assignment: CDR1 MNHEY and CDR2 SVGAGI. CDR3: CASSPSYRVNTDTQYF. CDR3 coding DNA: TGTGCCAGCAGTCCCAGCTACAGGGTGAACACAGATACGCAGTATTTT.

Details on this clonotype: The junction does not match germline at one end; this may be a read error. This chain connects TRBV29-1 to TRBJ1-4; no clear D gene. This CDR3 spans 11 amino acids. Germline CDR1 SQVTM, CDR2 ANQGSEA. CDR3 amino acids: CSVCYNEKLFF. CDR3 DNA sequence: TGTAGCGTGTGCTATAATGAAAAACTGTTTTTT.

For the CDR3, the DNA is TGTGCCAGCAGTTACCAGATGACAGTAGGCCATCATGATATACAGTATTTT. This sequence encodes CASSYQMTVGHHDIQYF. The V call is TRBV6-2 or TRBV6-3, the J call TRBJ2-3, with D tentatively TRBD1 (5 bases). V lost 2 bases, J lost 12 bases, and 27 bases lay in between. The CDR3 is 17 amino acids. Looked up from germline, CDR1 is MNHEY and CDR2 is SVGEGT.

A note on this clonotype: A much larger clone lies a single base off, so this may be a read error. This chain connects TRBV20-1 to TRBJ2-7; TRBD2 might be the D (5 bases). The length of the CDR3 is 13 residues. V lost 3 bases and J 3 bases, leaving 12 bases between the germline ends. CDR1 and CDR2 from the germline V gene are DFQATT and SNEGSKA (reference sequence). CDR3 protein: CSARRSSSYEQYF. The CDR3 DNA sequence: TGCAGTGCTAGGCGGTCTAGCAGCTACGAGCAGTACTTC.

This clonotype was found once. V gene TRBV4-3 combines with J gene TRBJ2-7; 10 nucleotides align to TRBD2. The CDR3 loop spans 21 amino acids. Germline trimming cut 1 base from V and 0 bases from J; bases unmatched to any gene: 18. Germline CDR1 and CDR2: LGHNA and YSLEER. CDR3 amino acids: CASSQARNSKVLAGGSYEQYF. The CDR3 DNA reads as TGCGCCAGCAGCCAAGCCCGTAACTCAAAAGTATTAGCGGGAGGCTCCTACGAGCAGTACTTC.

The V gene is TRBV6-2 or TRBV6-3, the J gene TRBJ2-1; D is unclear. Germline V gene sequence: CDR1 MNHEY, CDR2 SVGEGT. Between the trimmed V and J ends, which lost 7 bases and 6 bases, there was a span of 13 bases. The CDR3 sequence is 13 residues long. The CDR3 region has the DNA TGTGCCAGCAACAGAGATGGTTGCAATGAGCAGTTCTTC. This encodes CASNRDGCNEQFF.